This record covers a single T cell receptor (beta chain). The target antigen is unknown. This CDR3 has 16 residues. CDR1 and CDR2 (germline): LNHNV, YYDKDF (reference sequence). V was clipped by 0 bases and J by 7 bases; unmatched bases: 6. The sample belongs to a study of cytomegalovirus exposure and HLA in healthy donors. Study-level information: A subsequent analysis reported that the roughly 130 validation repertoires were produced on the same platform that had also been used for the 550 to 750 first-cohort repertoires. Notes on the study in general: CMV antigen specificity was confirmed in vitro for a few CMV-associated chains. One later analysis, an examination of the roughly 130 validation repertoires, found that first-cohort TCR clusters tended to co-occur in them.

These donors were members of the approximately 110-subject validation cohort, a group separate from the approximately 700-subject first cohort. Measured with immunoSEQ multiplex PCR; TCRdb has only the in-frame clones, and not every one. The sample holds over 85,000 clones, roughly 90% seen once. Sequencing was carried out using PBMCs. This sequence joins TRBV15 and TRBJ2-1; 10 bases line up with TRBD2. The receptor was isolated from a woman aged 30 to 39 in good health and CMV-seropositive. The CDR3 DNA follows: TGTGCCACCAGCAGAGATAGGGCTAGCGGGAGAAATGAGCAGTTCTTC. Amino acid sequence: CATSRDRASGRNEQFF.